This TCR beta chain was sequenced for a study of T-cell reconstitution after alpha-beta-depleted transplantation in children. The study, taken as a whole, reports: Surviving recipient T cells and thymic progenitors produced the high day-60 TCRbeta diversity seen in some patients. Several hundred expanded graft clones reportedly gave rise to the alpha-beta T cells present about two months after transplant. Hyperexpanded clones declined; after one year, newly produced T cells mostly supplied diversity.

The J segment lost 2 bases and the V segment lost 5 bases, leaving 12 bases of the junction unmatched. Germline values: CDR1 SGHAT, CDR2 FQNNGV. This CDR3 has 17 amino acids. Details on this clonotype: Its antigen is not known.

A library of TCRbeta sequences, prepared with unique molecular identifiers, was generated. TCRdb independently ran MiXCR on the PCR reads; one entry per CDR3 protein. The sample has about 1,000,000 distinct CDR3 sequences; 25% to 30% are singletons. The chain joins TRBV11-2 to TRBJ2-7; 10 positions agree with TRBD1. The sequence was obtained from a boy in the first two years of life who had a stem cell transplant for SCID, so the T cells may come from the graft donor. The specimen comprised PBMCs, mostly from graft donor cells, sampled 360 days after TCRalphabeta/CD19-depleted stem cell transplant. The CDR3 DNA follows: TGTGCCAGCAGCCGCCTGGCGGGACAGGGGCGGACCTACGAGCAGTACTTC. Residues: CASSRLAGQGRTYEQYF.